A selection of T cell receptor beta chains follows, all from one sample in a study of blood T cells in healthy people across ages. TCRdb independently ran MiXCR on the 5' RACE reads; one entry per CDR3 protein. This sample has about 670,000 distinct CDR3 sequences, with approximately 52% found just once. Sequencing used blood. These receptors were taken from a woman of 80 years or more in good health. Both conserved end residues are part of each CDR3. The order of the fields is clone size, V gene, D gene, J gene, CDR3 DNA, CDR3 protein. The D gene is left open where the match is weak. Some rows mark clone size as missing; the rest say once, few, many or name a class of expanded clone.

clone_size: .
v_call: TRBV12-3/TRBV12-4
d_call: .
j_call: TRBJ2-3
cdr3_nt: TGTGCCAGCAGCGAAAGCCTGGGACTGAACCGTTTCAGCACAGATACGCAGTATTTT
cdr3_aa: CASSESLGLNRFSTDTQYF

clone_size: few
v_call: TRBV7-9
d_call: .
j_call: TRBJ2-1
cdr3_nt: TGTGCCAGCAGCTTATATCGTGTGGGGGATTGGGGGCTGGGTAATGAGCAGTTCTTC
cdr3_aa: CASSLYRVGDWGLGNEQFF

clone_size: .
v_call: TRBV27
d_call: TRBD2
j_call: TRBJ2-1
cdr3_nt: TGTGCCAGCAGTTTCCTAGCGGGAGCGAGACGGCAGTTCTTC
cdr3_aa: CASSFLAGARRQFF

clone_size: .
v_call: TRBV6-1
d_call: .
j_call: TRBJ2-7
cdr3_nt: TGTGCCAGCACTGGGATTTCAGGGGAGATCGAGCAGTACTTC
cdr3_aa: CASTGISGEIEQYF

clone_size: few
v_call: TRBV28
d_call: .
j_call: TRBJ1-2
cdr3_nt: TGTGCCAGCAGTTTATCCCCAGGTGCCTATGGCTACACCTTC
cdr3_aa: CASSLSPGAYGYTF

clone_size: .
v_call: TRBV4-1
d_call: TRBD2
j_call: TRBJ2-7
cdr3_nt: TGCGCCAGCAGCCAAGATCTGAGAGCGGGGTATTACGAGCAGTACTTC
cdr3_aa: CASSQDLRAGYYEQYF

clone_size: .
v_call: TRBV12-3/TRBV12-4
d_call: .
j_call: TRBJ2-1
cdr3_nt: TGTGCCAGCAGTTTCGCGGGACACCACTACAATGAGCAGTTCTTC
cdr3_aa: CASSFAGHHYNEQFF

clone_size: .
v_call: TRBV5-6
d_call: .
j_call: TRBJ2-3
cdr3_nt: TGTGCCAGCAGCTTGGGAACGGGCACAGAGTTCCTCACAGATACGCAGTATTTT
cdr3_aa: CASSLGTGTEFLTDTQYF

clone_size: many
v_call: TRBV7-2
d_call: TRBD2
j_call: TRBJ2-1
cdr3_nt: TGTGCCAGCAGCTTATTTGGCCCCCGACTAGCGGGAGGGTCATACAATGAGCAGTTCTTC
cdr3_aa: CASSLFGPRLAGGSYNEQFF

clone_size: .
v_call: TRBV6-1
d_call: TRBD2
j_call: TRBJ2-7
cdr3_nt: TGTGCCACCAAAAGCGGGGTTTACGAGCAGTACTTC
cdr3_aa: CATKSGVYEQYF

clone_size: .
v_call: TRBV29-1
d_call: TRBD1
j_call: TRBJ2-2
cdr3_nt: TGCAGCGTTGAAGATGAAGGGGGCGAGAACACCGGGGAGCTGTTTTTT
cdr3_aa: CSVEDEGGENTGELFF

clone_size: .
v_call: TRBV14
d_call: TRBD1
j_call: TRBJ1-2
cdr3_nt: TGTGCCAGCAGCCCATTCGGACAGGGAAACTATGGCTACACCTTC
cdr3_aa: CASSPFGQGNYGYTF

clone_size: .
v_call: TRBV29-1
d_call: TRBD2
j_call: TRBJ2-3
cdr3_nt: TGCAGCGTTCAGCGGGAGTCCAGAGCAGATACGCAGTATTTT
cdr3_aa: CSVQRESRADTQYF

clone_size: .
v_call: TRBV7-2
d_call: .
j_call: TRBJ2-1
cdr3_nt: TGTGCCAGCAGCTTAGCGCCCTACGCAGGAGGATACAATGAGCAGTTCTTC
cdr3_aa: CASSLAPYAGGYNEQFF

clone_size: .
v_call: TRBV7-2
d_call: .
j_call: TRBJ2-1
cdr3_nt: TGTGCCAGCAGCCAAACCGGGACCCTCTTCGAGCAGTTCTTC
cdr3_aa: CASSQTGTLFEQFF

clone_size: .
v_call: TRBV10-3
d_call: TRBD2
j_call: TRBJ2-1
cdr3_nt: TGTGCCATCATGAATAGCGGGGGGGTGTTGGATGAGCAGTTCTTC
cdr3_aa: CAIMNSGGVLDEQFF

clone_size: .
v_call: TRBV15
d_call: .
j_call: TRBJ2-1
cdr3_nt: TGTGCCACCAGCAAACCCGCCGACGGCTCTTACAATGAGCAGTTCTTC
cdr3_aa: CATSKPADGSYNEQFF

clone_size: few
v_call: TRBV5-1
d_call: TRBD1
j_call: TRBJ1-5
cdr3_nt: TGCGCCAGCAGCCCAGGGGGATCTGGGCAGCCCCAGCATTTT
cdr3_aa: CASSPGGSGQPQHF

clone_size: .
v_call: TRBV5-1
d_call: TRBD1
j_call: TRBJ1-4
cdr3_nt: TGCGCCAGCAGCCTGGGACAGGGAACAACTAATGAAAAACTGTTTTTT
cdr3_aa: CASSLGQGTTNEKLFF

clone_size: .
v_call: TRBV2
d_call: .
j_call: TRBJ2-3
cdr3_nt: TGTGCCAGCAGTGAAAGGGCGTCTAGCACAGATACGCAGTATTTT
cdr3_aa: CASSERASSTDTQYF

clone_size: few
v_call: TRBV29-1
d_call: .
j_call: TRBJ2-2
cdr3_nt: TGCAGCGTTGACGGAGGATCAACGAACACCGGGGAGCTGTTTTTT
cdr3_aa: CSVDGGSTNTGELFF

clone_size: .
v_call: TRBV5-1
d_call: .
j_call: TRBJ2-1
cdr3_nt: TGCGCCAGCAGCCCCTACAGCAACAGTGAGCAGTTCTTC
cdr3_aa: CASSPYSNSEQFF

clone_size: .
v_call: TRBV6-5
d_call: .
j_call: TRBJ2-3
cdr3_nt: TGTGCCAGCAGTTACGAGGGACCGGACACAGATACGCAGTATTTT
cdr3_aa: CASSYEGPDTDTQYF

clone_size: .
v_call: TRBV25-1
d_call: .
j_call: TRBJ2-7
cdr3_nt: TGTGCCAGCAGTGCCATCGGGACGGAAAAAGTATTGGGCGAGCAGTACTTC
cdr3_aa: CASSAIGTEKVLGEQYF

clone_size: .
v_call: TRBV7-2
d_call: .
j_call: TRBJ2-7
cdr3_nt: TGTGCCAGCAGCCCTCCGTTCCGAGTAAGCGAGCAGTACTTC
cdr3_aa: CASSPPFRVSEQYF

clone_size: .
v_call: TRBV27
d_call: TRBD1
j_call: TRBJ2-7
cdr3_nt: TGTGCCAGCAGTTTCACAGGGGTCGAGCAGTACTTC
cdr3_aa: CASSFTGVEQYF

clone_size: few
v_call: TRBV28
d_call: .
j_call: TRBJ2-7
cdr3_nt: TGTGCCAGCAGTTTAGTGGGGGCAGCCTACGAGCAGTACTTC
cdr3_aa: CASSLVGAAYEQYF

clone_size: .
v_call: TRBV18
d_call: TRBD2
j_call: TRBJ2-7
cdr3_nt: TGTGCCAGCTCACCTCCCGGGACTAGCCCTTACGAGCAGTACTTC
cdr3_aa: CASSPPGTSPYEQYF

clone_size: .
v_call: TRBV24-1
d_call: .
j_call: TRBJ2-3
cdr3_nt: TGTGCCACTAGTGATTTGGGAGGAGACCCCACAGATACGCAGTATTTT
cdr3_aa: CATSDLGGDPTDTQYF

clone_size: many
v_call: TRBV7-9
d_call: TRBD2
j_call: TRBJ2-1
cdr3_nt: TGTGCCAGCAGTCGACTAGCGGTCCGGGATGAGCAGTTCTTC
cdr3_aa: CASSRLAVRDEQFF

clone_size: many
v_call: TRBV5-1
d_call: .
j_call: TRBJ2-5
cdr3_nt: TGCGCCAGCAGCTTGGACGAAGAGACCCAGTACTTC
cdr3_aa: CASSLDEETQYF

clone_size: .
v_call: TRBV5-1
d_call: .
j_call: TRBJ2-3
cdr3_nt: TGCGCCAGCAGCTTGGAGGGAATAGAGACAGATACGCAGTATTTT
cdr3_aa: CASSLEGIETDTQYF

clone_size: once
v_call: TRBV4-2
d_call: TRBD2
j_call: TRBJ2-3
cdr3_nt: TGTGCCAGCAGCCATGATAGCGGGAGCACAGATACGCAGTATTTT
cdr3_aa: CASSHDSGSTDTQYF

clone_size: many
v_call: TRBV6-5
d_call: .
j_call: TRBJ2-6
cdr3_nt: TGTGCCAGCAGACAATGGAACTCTGGGGCCAACGTCCTGACTTTC
cdr3_aa: CASRQWNSGANVLTF

clone_size: .
v_call: TRBV5-1
d_call: .
j_call: TRBJ1-2
cdr3_nt: TGCGCCAGCAGCTTGGGGCCCGGGACGGAGAGCTATCCTAACTATGGCTACACCTTC
cdr3_aa: CASSLGPGTESYPNYGYTF

clone_size: .
v_call: TRBV2
d_call: .
j_call: TRBJ1-2
cdr3_nt: TGTGCCAGCACCAATTTACAGGGATGGAATGGCTACACCTTC
cdr3_aa: CASTNLQGWNGYTF

clone_size: few
v_call: TRBV11-3
d_call: .
j_call: TRBJ2-1
cdr3_nt: TGTGCCAGCAGCTCCACGTACGGGAACAATGAGCAGTTCTTC
cdr3_aa: CASSSTYGNNEQFF

clone_size: once
v_call: TRBV20-1
d_call: .
j_call: TRBJ2-5
cdr3_nt: TGCAGTGTGGGCACCCAAGAGACCCAGTACTTC
cdr3_aa: CSVGTQETQYF

clone_size: many
v_call: TRBV12-3/TRBV12-4
d_call: .
j_call: TRBJ1-2
cdr3_nt: TGTGCCAGCAGTTCCCCCGGGCCCAGCAAGGGCTACACCTTC
cdr3_aa: CASSSPGPSKGYTF

clone_size: few
v_call: TRBV20-1
d_call: .
j_call: TRBJ2-5
cdr3_nt: TGCAGGGCTAGGTTGGGAGAGACCCAGTACTTC
cdr3_aa: CRARLGETQYF

clone_size: few
v_call: TRBV12-3/TRBV12-4
d_call: .
j_call: TRBJ2-2
cdr3_nt: TGTGCCAGTACGGGGAACACCGGGGAGCTGTTTTTT
cdr3_aa: CASTGNTGELFF